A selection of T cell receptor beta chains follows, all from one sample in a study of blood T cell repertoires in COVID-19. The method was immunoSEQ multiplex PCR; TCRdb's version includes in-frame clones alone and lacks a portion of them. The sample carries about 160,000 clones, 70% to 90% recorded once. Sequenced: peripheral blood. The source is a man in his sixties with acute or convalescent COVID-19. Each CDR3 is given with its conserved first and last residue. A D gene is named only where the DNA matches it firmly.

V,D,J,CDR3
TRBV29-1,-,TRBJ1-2,CSVEEFPGAYYGYTF
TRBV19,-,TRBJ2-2,CASSEQTGTGELFF
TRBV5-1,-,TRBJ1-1,CASSSDSMNTEAFF
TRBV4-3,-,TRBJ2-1,CASSQVDRGDYNEQFF
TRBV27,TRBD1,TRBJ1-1,CASRREGGWRNTEAFF
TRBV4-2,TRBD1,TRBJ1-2,CASSPGTDTGGYTF
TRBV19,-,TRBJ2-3,CASSEQASTDTQYF
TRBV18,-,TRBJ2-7,CASSPVDGGEQYF
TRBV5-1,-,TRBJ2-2,CASTLGVSNTGELFF
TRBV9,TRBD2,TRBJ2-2,CASTGGAFGELFF
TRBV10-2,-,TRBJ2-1,CASSPISNEQFF
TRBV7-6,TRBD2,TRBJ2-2,CASSIGAGVGTGELFF
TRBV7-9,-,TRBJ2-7,CASSLDRTGVYEQYF
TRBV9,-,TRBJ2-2,CASSGPRDTGELFF
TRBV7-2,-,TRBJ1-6,CASSNEGGARSTLHF
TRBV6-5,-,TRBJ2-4,CASSLTALGDIQYF
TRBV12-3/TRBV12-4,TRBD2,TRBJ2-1,CASSLAGGAGQFF
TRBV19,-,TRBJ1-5,CASSIPQGNQPQHF
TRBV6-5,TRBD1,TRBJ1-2,CASSYSTGGGYTF
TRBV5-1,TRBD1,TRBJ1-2,CASSFRDRANYGYTF
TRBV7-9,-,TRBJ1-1,CASSLERHRPEAFF
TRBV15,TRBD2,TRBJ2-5,CATSRETAGEETQYF
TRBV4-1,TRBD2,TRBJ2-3,CASSQPGGTTDTQYF
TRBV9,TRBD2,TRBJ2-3,CASSVAGGRADTQYF
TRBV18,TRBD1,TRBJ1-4,CASSAGQGNEKLFF
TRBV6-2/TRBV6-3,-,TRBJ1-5,CASSYSLNSNQPQHF
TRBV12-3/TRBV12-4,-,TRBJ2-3,CASSLGTQYF
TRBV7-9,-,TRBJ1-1,CASSLLGGESVLSAFF
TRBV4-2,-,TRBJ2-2,CASSQDFGETTGELFF
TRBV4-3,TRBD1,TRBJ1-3,CASSQDGYAVPGQGFGNTIYF
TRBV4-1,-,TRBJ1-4,CASSQDRKRSTTNEKLFF
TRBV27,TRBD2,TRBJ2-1,CASSLGLAGGYNEQFF
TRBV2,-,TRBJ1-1,CASSGQSGMNTEAFF
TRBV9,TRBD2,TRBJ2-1,CASSVGWGLANNEQFF
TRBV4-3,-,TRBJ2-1,CASSQDRGSYNEQFF
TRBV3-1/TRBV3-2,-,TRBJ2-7,CASSQGEGDEQYF
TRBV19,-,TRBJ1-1,CASKGGWTEAFF
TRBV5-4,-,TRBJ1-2,CASSARRGGYTF